The subject of this entry is one TCR beta chain. Which antigen it targets is not known. Base-call qualities are not available, and no considerably larger clone is one nucleotide away. At one collaborating source in Seattle, patients were enrolled during active infection and were followed longitudinally through the course of disease. Collaborating institutions collected whole blood in K2EDTA tubes following their own protocols. For TCRbeta analysis, collaborator samples were shipped as frozen whole blood, as isolated PBMCs, or as DNA extracted from either sample type. This sample is part of a study of blood T cell repertoires in COVID-19 (dated by TCRdb to 2019 to 2021). About the study as a whole: Samples from collaborators originated in the United States, Italy and Spain and spanned both the acute and convalescent phases of COVID-19. The prospective study material was composed of cDNA or gDNA derived from T cells, B-cell-depleted T cells, or PBMCs. Subjects who had been exposed to COVID-19, were actively infected with it, or had recovered from it provided the deeply sampled blood TCRbeta repertoires that made up the dataset. The repertoires were released in a freely available public database meant as a resource for research on the immune response to SARS-CoV-2. The samples were drawn from two sources: the first 160 participants of the ongoing ImmuneRACE study, and some 1,300 subjects contributed by 6 global collaborators. Sample metadata almost always included a de-identified subject ID, COVID-19 status, age in years and sex. Where HLA class I and class II types were available, the types were taken from metadata supplied by the sample provider, not from assay-based typing. The full study reports these points: How much clinical and demographic metadata was included differed by source and by participant, and the metadata was provided uncurated.

Reading from cysteine to phenylalanine, the CDR3 counts 13 amino acids. CDR3 DNA is the only sequence kept; it has 39 bases, read in frame from the first base. Between the V and J ends, shortened by 3 bases and 1 base respectively, the junction contains 7 bases. The germline V gene (reference sequence) sets CDR1 to SGHKS and CDR2 to YYEKEE. TCRbeta CDR3 regions were amplified from genomic DNA by means of the immunoSEQ Assay, a bias-controlled multiplex PCR. Turning to the authors' computational methods: Nucleated cell counts per sample were estimated from amplification of reference gene primers within the assay. To quantify the absolute abundance of each unique TCRbeta CDR3 rearrangement, sequence reads were collapsed and filtered. For each sample, productive Simpson clonality was calculated as the square root of Simpson's diversity index over productive rearrangements. Here the immuneACCESS table is served through TCRdb, limited to in-frame sequences with V and J called. Missing clones are a known gap in these copies; in checked studies unresolved V genes cover under half, and the rest lacks a known reason. V, J and clone size are those of that table, while D and trimming were read from the DNA. For this sample there are 60,000 to 75,000 clones; 70% to 90% appear just once. The ten top clones hold 3.4% of the sample.

This TCR came from a woman aged 45-65 years with COVID-19, enrolled during active disease. What was sequenced was peripheral blood. The V gene is TRBV5-5 and the J gene is TRBJ1-1; the D gene remains uncertain. The sequence in DNA is TGTGCCAGCAGCTCCCCAGGGAACACTGAAGCTTTCTTT. It codes for CASSSPGNTEAFF.